The 30 T cell receptor beta chains below all came from one sample that was sequenced in a study of T cells in Graves' hyperthyroidism and ophthalmopathy. Authors of the study amplified TCR beta CDR3 regions from RNA transcripts. When the TCR CDR3 underwent first-round RT-PCR, the HTBI primer set was used. TCRdb reanalysed the multiplex PCR reads using MiXCR and keeps one entry per CDR3 protein. The sample yields roughly 500,000 distinct CDR3 sequences, under 60% seen once. The sequencing sample was made of peripheral blood or thyroid tissue (not recorded which). The receptors shown here come from an adult woman with Graves' disease, either hyperthyroidism or ophthalmopathy (not recorded which).

This clonotype was picked up one time. The CDR3 reads CASSLAGVRGSGYTF. CDR3 coding DNA: TGCGCCAGCAGCTTGGCGGGGGTCAGAGGGTCCGGCTACACCTTC. This sequence joins TRBV5-1 and TRBJ1-2, with D possibly matching TRBD1 (5 bases). CDR1 and CDR2 from the germline V gene are SGHRS and YFSETQ. The germline V and J ends were trimmed by 0 bases and 8 bases, with 17 bases remaining between them. This CDR3 spans 15 amino acids.

The chain employs TRBV29-1 and TRBJ2-5; the D is unclear. The CDR3 runs to 13 residues. The V and J ends lost 5 bases and 4 bases respectively, with 14 bases between them. From germline, CDR1 is SQVTM and CDR2 ANQGSEA. CDR3 loop: CSVSPLGPETQYF. In nucleotides, the CDR3 is TGCAGCGTTTCCCCCCTCGGACCAGAGACCCAGTACTTC.

In regard to this clonotype: A much larger clone lies a single base off, so this may be a read error. The chain joins TRBV27 to TRBJ1-1; TRBD1 might be the D (5 bases). This CDR3 comprises 17 residues. Germline lookup yields CDR1 MNHEY and CDR2 SMNVEV (reference sequence). The V gene lost 6 bases and the J gene lost 5 bases, with 25 bases spanning the gap. CDR3 DNA sequence: TGTGCCAGCAGCCCGACAGAACCTCCAAGGTTGGATACTGAAGCTTTCTTT. It encodes CASSPTEPPRLDTEAFF.

CDR3 protein: CASSWPGPGELFF. As DNA, the CDR3 is TGTGCCAGCAGTTGGCCGGGACCCGGGGAGCTGTTTTTT. The chain is built from TRBV12-3 or TRBV12-4 and TRBJ2-2; D possibly uses TRBD1 or TRBD2 (5 bases each). This CDR3 contains 13 residues. The ends were cut back, 4 bases at V and 6 bases at J, with 9 bases in the middle.

This clonotype was counted ten times or more. V and J are TRBV6-1 and TRBJ1-2; D perhaps matches TRBD1 (5 bases). The CDR3 is 14 amino acids. The V end lost 6 bases, the J end lost 4 bases, and 15 bases lay between the germline ends. The V gene's germline CDR1 is MNHNS and CDR2 SASEGT. The CDR3: CASSPTGKSYGYTF. CDR3 nucleotide sequence: TGTGCCAGCAGCCCAACAGGCAAGTCCTATGGCTACACCTTC.

The rearrangement links TRBV19 to TRBJ1-5, with 8 nucleotides matching TRBD1. With V trimmed by 11 bases and J by 0 bases, 6 bases remained unmatched. The germline gives CDR1 LNHDA, CDR2 SQIVND (reference sequence). The CDR3 covers 14 residues. The chain's CDR3 is CACGQGHSNQPQHF. Here the CDR3 DNA reads TGTGCCTGCGGACAGGGACATAGCAATCAGCCCCAGCATTTT.

In its sample, this clonotype was seen many times. V usage is TRBV25-1 and J usage is TRBJ1-1, with no clear D. V shed 6 bases and J shed 3 bases, with 5 bases lying between them. The CDR3 spans 11 residues. Germline values: CDR1 MGHDK, CDR2 SYGVNS. In nucleotides, the CDR3 is TGTGCCAGCAGCAAGGACACTGAAGCTTTCTTT. It yields the protein CASSKDTEAFF.

In the case of this clonotype: At one end, the junction sequence differs from germline, possibly due to a read error. J is TRBJ2-7 and V is TRBV6-5; TRBD2 is a possible D gene (5 bases). The germline V gene has CDR1 MNHEY and CDR2 SVGAGI. CDR3 length: 15 residues. As DNA, the CDR3 is TGTGCCAGCAGTTTGCGACTACCAGACACCGGGGAGCTGTACTTC. It specifies CASSLRLPDTGELYF.

This clonotype has a count of ten or more. The chain is built from TRBV13 and TRBJ1-1; D not certain. Germline values: CDR1 PRHDT, CDR2 FYEKMQ (reference sequence). Trimming took 6 bases from V and 0 from J, leaving 20 bases between them. CDR3 length equals 17 residues. The CDR3 DNA follows: TGTGCCAGCAGTATCCGGGTCCCCCGGGGTATGAACACTGAAGCTTTCTTT. Translating it yields CASSIRVPRGMNTEAFF.

This clonotype turned up a few times. The gene calls are TRBV28 and TRBJ2-5; 11 bases match TRBD1. The CDR3 totals 17 residues. Germline CDR1 and CDR2: MDHEN and SYDVKM. J was trimmed by 5 bases and V by 6 bases; bases with no gene match: 14. The CDR3 loop reads CASSEQFWDRGTETQYF. CDR3 coding DNA: TGTGCCAGCAGCGAACAATTTTGGGACAGGGGGACGGAGACCCAGTACTTC.

In the case of this clonotype: At one end, the junction sequence differs from germline, possibly due to a read error. The V and J genes are TRBV7-9 and TRBJ2-6, with 7 bases fitting TRBD1. Germline CDR1 reads SEHNR; CDR2 reads FQNEAQ (reference sequence). CDR3 size: 12 residues. This CDR3 is CASSPGTAVLTF. CDR3 nucleotide sequence: TGTGCCAGCAGCCCAGGGACAGCCGTCCTTACTTTC.

Comment on this clonotype: A single base separates this from a much larger clone, so it may be a read error. The chain couples TRBV3-1 to TRBJ2-5; D not resolved. CDR3 size: 13 residues. The germline gives CDR1 LGHDT, CDR2 YNNKEL (reference sequence). The CDR3 reads CSSSLGYQETQYF. For the CDR3, the DNA is TGTTCCAGCAGCCTAGGATACCAAGAGACCCAGTACTTC.

DNA of the CDR3: TGCATCGGGGGGTCGAACACTGAAGCTTTCTTT. It specifies CIGGSNTEAFF. This chain connects TRBV29-1 to TRBJ1-1, with D possibly TRBD1 on 5 matching bases. Germline values: CDR1 SQVTM, CDR2 ANQGSEA. CDR3 length equals 11 residues.

The chain carries TRBV20-1 and TRBJ2-5, with TRBD2 identical over 11 bases. With 4 bases clipped from V and 4 bases from J, the junction kept 2 bases outside the gene matches. The CDR3 consists of 13 residues. Germline CDR1 is DFQATT and CDR2 is SNEGSKA (reference sequence). The CDR3 spells CSAIGTSGETQYF. The CDR3 nucleotides read TGCAGTGCTATTGGGACTAGCGGAGAGACCCAGTACTTC.

The V gene is TRBV10-2, the J gene TRBJ2-5, with 9 bases aligning to TRBD1. J lost 4 bases, V lost 11 bases, and 17 bases had no gene match. The CDR3 runs 16 residues. From germline, CDR1 is WSHSY and CDR2 SAAADI. The DNA for the CDR3 is TGCGCCTCTACGCACGACAGGGGGGAGGGCGGAGAGACCCAGTACTTC. Amino acids: CASTHDRGEGGETQYF.

The rearrangement uses TRBV6-2 or TRBV6-3 and TRBJ2-7, with 11 bases that match TRBD1. Looked up from germline, CDR1 is MNHEY and CDR2 is SVGEGT. This CDR3 is built from 13 residues. Trimming took 7 bases from V and 5 from J; bases not matched to a gene: 4. The CDR3, as DNA: TGTGCCAGCATCCGGACAGGGGGCCACGAGCAGTACTTC. Protein product: CASIRTGGHEQYF.

In DNA, the CDR3 is TGCAGCGTAGAGGAAACGGCCGGGGAGCTGTTTTTT. Translation gives CSVEETAGELFF. The chain carries TRBV29-1 and TRBJ2-2; unclear D gene. V was cut by 6 bases and J by 6 bases, with 11 bases left in between. This CDR3 region has 12 residues. CDR1 and CDR2 (germline): SQVTM, ANQGSEA.

This chain uses TRBV29-1 with TRBJ1-2; 7 bases fit TRBD1. After removal of 5 bases from V and 7 bases from J, the junction contained 10 bases not matched to a gene. CDR1 is SQVTM and CDR2 is ANQGSEA in the germline V gene. CDR3 length: 13 amino acids. The CDR3 loop reads CSVRQGAGSGYTF. For the CDR3, the DNA is TGCAGCGTTAGACAGGGAGCCGGGAGTGGCTACACCTTC.

CDR3 protein: CASSLDGTGYEQYF. In DNA form, the CDR3 reads TGTGCCAGCAGCTTGGACGGGACAGGCTACGAGCAGTACTTC. The chain carries TRBV5-6 and TRBJ2-7, with 8 bases fitting TRBD1. J was trimmed by 3 bases and V by 0 bases; bases with no gene match: 2. This CDR3 spans 14 amino acids. CDR1 is SGHDT, CDR2 YYEEEE, per germline.

The chain recombines TRBV7-9 with TRBJ2-7; D is possibly TRBD2 (6 bases). The CDR3 runs to 14 residues. V dropped 5 bases and J dropped 12 bases, with 23 bases sitting between them. Germline CDR1 reads SEHNR; CDR2 reads FQNEAQ (reference sequence). The CDR3 DNA reads TGTGCCAGCAGCCCTCCGGGACTCAGATACGAGGGGTACTTC. Amino acids: CASSPPGLRYEGYF.

On this clonotype: As the CDR3 is not closed by the conserved phenylalanine or tryptophan, this likely results from a read error. The limits of the CDR3 on the DNA are not certain, so only TCRdb's listed CDR3 is given. V gene TRBV6-6 combines with J gene TRBJ2-7. The CDR3 is made up of 9 amino acids, end residues included. The V gene's germline CDR1 is MNHNY and CDR2 SVGAGI (reference sequence). Here the CDR3 reads CASSSTGSA.

As to this clonotype: Just one base apart from a much larger clone, this may be a read error. CDR3: CASSPPRQGHYF. The DNA of the CDR3 is TGTGCCAGCAGCCCCCCGAGGCAGGGACATTACTTC. This sequence joins TRBV19 and TRBJ2-7; D is perhaps TRBD1 (6 bases). CDR3 size: 12 residues. With 9 bases removed from V and 13 bases from J, the gap between germline ends came to 22 bases. CDR1 is LNHDA and CDR2 is SQIVND in the germline V gene (reference sequence). The full variable domain, with the rest looked up from reference TRBV19 and TRBJ2-7, is DGGITQSPKYLFRKEGQNVTLSCEQNLNHDAMYWYRQDPGQGLRLIYYSQIVNDFQKGDIAEGYSVSREKKESFPLTVTSAQKNPTAFYLCASSPPRQGHYFGPGTRLTVT.

The chain carries TRBV11-2 and TRBJ1-1; D call uncertain. V lost 5 bases and J 7 bases, leaving 14 bases between the germline ends. The length of the CDR3 is 13 residues. Germline V gene lookup returns CDR1 SGHAT and CDR2 FQNNGV. This chain's CDR3 is CASSLEAVGEAFF. The CDR3 bases are TGTGCCAGCAGCCTCGAGGCCGTCGGTGAAGCTTTCTTT.

This clonotype was counted between two and nine times. Just one base apart from a much larger clone, this may be a read error. The chain joins TRBV7-8 to TRBJ2-2; TRBD2 might be the D (6 bases). The CDR3 totals 15 residues. Germline CDR1 is SGHVS and CDR2 is FQNEAQ. Written as DNA, the CDR3 is TGTGCCAGCAGCTTATTGGGGGGAAACACCAGGGAGCTGTTTTTT. Its protein is CASSLLGGNTRELFF. Full variable domain (missing parts from reference TRBV7-8 and TRBJ2-2): GAGVSQSPRYKVAKRGQDVALRCDPISGHVSLFWYQQALGQGPEFLTYFQNEAQLDKSGLPSDRFFAERPEGSVSTLKIQRTQQEDSAVYLCASSLLGGNTRELFFGEGSRLTVL.

This clonotype has a count of ten or more. The chain carries TRBV19 and TRBJ1-5, with D unresolved. This CDR3 is built from 14 residues. CDR1 and CDR2 from the germline V gene are LNHDA and SQIVND (reference sequence). Trimming pared 3 bases from V and 6 bases from J, leaving 12 bases between. CDR3 sequence: CASSMGVSTQPQHF. CDR3 nucleotides: TGTGCCAGTAGTATGGGTGTCAGTACTCAGCCCCAGCATTTT.

This rearrangement joins TRBV7-9 to TRBJ1-2; 9 bases are shared with TRBD1. The V gene's germline CDR1 is SEHNR and CDR2 FQNEAQ (reference sequence). This CDR3 contains 18 residues. V was pared by 5 bases and J by 4 bases, with 17 bases of the junction left unmatched. CDR3 in amino acids: CASSPLGTGRSDGYGYTF. In DNA, the CDR3 is TGTGCCAGCAGCCCACTCGGGACAGGGAGATCTGATGGCTATGGCTACACCTTC.

In regard to this clonotype: The junction departs from the called germline gene at one end, perhaps through a read error. This rearrangement joins TRBV12-3 or TRBV12-4 to TRBJ1-1, with a tentative D call TRBD1 (5 bases). This CDR3 has 16 residues. The CDR3 spells CASGLLPGPMNTEAFF. The CDR3, as DNA: TGTGCCAGCGGTTTACTCCCGGGACCGATGAACACTGAAGCTTTCTTT.

The CDR3 reads CSARVVTNRSVILCDEQYF. CDR3 coding DNA: TGCAGTGCTAGAGTTGTGACTAACCGTAGCGTGATATTGTGCGACGAGCAGTACTTC. The chain carries TRBV20-1 and TRBJ2-7; weak D call: TRBD2 (5 bases). Germline V gene data show CDR1 as DFQATT and CDR2 as SNEGSKA (reference sequence). This CDR3 region has 19 residues. V was trimmed by 1 base and J by 5 bases, leaving 30 bases between them.

The rearrangement links TRBV15 to TRBJ1-5; D might be TRBD1 (5 bases). Germline CDR1 and CDR2: LNHNV and YYDKDF (reference sequence). The CDR3 has 14 amino acids. The V gene lost 3 bases and the J gene lost 6 bases, with 12 bases spanning the gap. The CDR3 bases are TGTGCCACCAGCAGGGAACGGGGGGGTCAGCCCCAGCATTTT. Protein sequence: CATSRERGGQPQHF.

This rearrangement joins TRBV5-1 to TRBJ2-5; the match to TRBD2 covers 12 bases. The junction had 5 bases not matched to a gene; V was cut back by 0 bases and J by 5 bases. Germline V lookup: CDR1 SGHRS, CDR2 YFSETQ. The CDR3 totals 16 residues. The CDR3, as DNA: TGCGCCAGCAGCTTGGAGACTAGCGGGAGAGGTGAGACCCAGTACTTC. Residues: CASSLETSGRGETQYF. Filled out from reference TRBV5-1 and TRBJ2-5, the complete variable domain reads KAGVTQTPRYLIKTRGQQVTLSCSPISGHRSVSWYQQTPGQGLQFLFEYFSETQRNKGNFPGRFSGRQFSNSRSEMNVSTLELGDSALYLCASSLETSGRGETQYFGPGTRLLVL.